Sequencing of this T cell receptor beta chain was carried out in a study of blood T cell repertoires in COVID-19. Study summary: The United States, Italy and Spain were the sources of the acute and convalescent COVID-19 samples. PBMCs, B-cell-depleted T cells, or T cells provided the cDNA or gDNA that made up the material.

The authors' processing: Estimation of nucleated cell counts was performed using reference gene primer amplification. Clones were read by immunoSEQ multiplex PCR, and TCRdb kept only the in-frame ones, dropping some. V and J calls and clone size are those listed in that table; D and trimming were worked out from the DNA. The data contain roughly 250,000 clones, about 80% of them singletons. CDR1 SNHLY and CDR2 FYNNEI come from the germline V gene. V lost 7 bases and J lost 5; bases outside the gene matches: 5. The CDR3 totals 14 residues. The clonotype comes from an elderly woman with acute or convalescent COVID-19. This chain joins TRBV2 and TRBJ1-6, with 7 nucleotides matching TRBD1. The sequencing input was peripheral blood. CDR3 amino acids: CASKGQGDNSPLHF. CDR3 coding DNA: TGTGCCAGCAAGGGCCAGGGGGATAATTCACCCCTCCACTTT.